Listed below are T cell receptor beta chains from one sample, sequenced in a study of shared clonotypes between healthy human individuals. The assay was immunoSEQ multiplex PCR, and TCRdb's table has in-frame clones only and misses some. The sample contains about 680,000 clones, just over 90% of which appear only once. Sequencing was performed on naive CD8+ T cells sorted from blood. These TCRs come from a man aged 25-40 years in good health. CDR3s include the opening cysteine and the closing phenylalanine or tryptophan. A D gene is named only where the DNA matches it firmly. The listing skips clone size in some rows; elsewhere it reads once, few, many or a size class.

v_call	d_call	cdr3_length	j_call	clone_size	cdr3_nt	cdr3_aa
TRBV9	TRBD2	16	TRBJ2-2	-	TGTGCCAGCAGCGTAGGCCAGCGGGGGAACACCGGGGAGCTGTTTTTT	CASSVGQRGNTGELFF
TRBV27	-	13	TRBJ2-7	-	TGTGCCAGCAGTTTATCCGCAGGATACGAGCAGTACTTC	CASSLSAGYEQYF
TRBV7-9	-	11	TRBJ1-1	-	TGTGCCAGCAGCTTGGGGATTGAAGCTTTCTTT	CASSLGIEAFF
TRBV7-3	TRBD2	17	TRBJ2-3	-	TGTGCCAGCAGCTTAACCGGGACTAGCGGAAGCACAGATACGCAGTATTTT	CASSLTGTSGSTDTQYF
TRBV10-3	TRBD2	17	TRBJ2-1	-	TGTGCCATCAGTGAGCCCCGACTAGCGGGAGGGCCTAGTGAGCAGTTCTTC	CAISEPRLAGGPSEQFF
TRBV7-9	-	16	TRBJ1-2	-	TGTGCCAGCAGCTTAGGGCCAGGCAGTAAGTGGAGTGGCTACACCTTC	CASSLGPGSKWSGYTF
TRBV27	TRBD2	15	TRBJ2-7	-	TGTGCCAGCAGTCAATTTAGCGGGGGGAGCTACGAGCAGTACTTC	CASSQFSGGSYEQYF
TRBV7-9	-	14	TRBJ2-7	-	TGTGCCAGCAGCCATGGACTTCTTGCCTACGAGCAGTACTTC	CASSHGLLAYEQYF
TRBV19	-	17	TRBJ2-1	-	TGTGCCAGTAGTCCCGGGGTACTGGCGGTGGAATCCAATGAGCAGTTCTTC	CASSPGVLAVESNEQFF
TRBV2	TRBD2	14	TRBJ2-2	-	TGTGCCAGCTTAGCGGGAGGGGGCACCGGGGAGCTGTTTTTT	CASLAGGGTGELFF
TRBV11-3	TRBD2	15	TRBJ2-1	-	TGTGCCAGCAGCCGTAGCGGGAGCTCCTACAATGAGCAGTTCTTC	CASSRSGSSYNEQFF
TRBV27	-	14	TRBJ2-5	-	TGTGCCAGCAGTTTCGTTGGGGTACAAGAGACCCAGTACTTC	CASSFVGVQETQYF
TRBV6-6	-	13	TRBJ2-7	-	TGTGCCAGCAGTTACTCGAGCGGTCCCGAGCAGTACTTC	CASSYSSGPEQYF
TRBV5-1	TRBD2	17	TRBJ2-1	-	TGCGCCAGCAGCTCCCGACTAGCGGGAGGGGTTTACAATGAGCAGTTCTTC	CASSSRLAGGVYNEQFF
TRBV4-3	-	12	TRBJ2-7	once	TGCGCCAGCAGCCAAGATGCCTACGAGCAGTACTTC	CASSQDAYEQYF
TRBV10-2	-	14	TRBJ2-1	-	TGCGCCAGCAGTGAGATGGGCTCCTACAATGAGCAGTTCTTC	CASSEMGSYNEQFF
TRBV4-1	-	15	TRBJ1-5	-	TGCGCCAGCAGCCAAGACCTGAATAGCAATCAGCCCCAGCATTTT	CASSQDLNSNQPQHF
TRBV5-1	TRBD2	17	TRBJ2-2	-	TGCGCCAGCAGCTTGCGAGGTAGCGGGAGGGCAACCGGGGAGCTGTTTTTT	CASSLRGSGRATGELFF